This T cell receptor beta chain was documented in a study of early T cells in non-severe SARS-CoV-2 infection. Across the study: Unpaired chains resulted from sequencing bulk RNA of unsorted whole blood. Whole-study findings and limits: Anti-spike CD8 responses were favored by VDJdb matching, which missed private and CD4 specificities.

The V gene lost 0 bases and the J gene lost 0 bases, with 12 bases spanning the gap. The length of the CDR3 is 16 residues. Germline CDR1 is MGHRA and CDR2 is YSYEKL. Unique molecular identifiers (one per individual cDNA molecule) were attached. TCRdb fed the 5' RACE reads into MiXCR, producing one record per CDR3 protein. The sample records some 96,000 distinct CDR3 sequences, more than 12% being singletons. This clonotype was picked up a small number of times. Its specificity is not known. Sequenced material: whole blood. The V call is TRBV4-1, the J call TRBJ2-7; D assignment may be TRBD1 or TRBD2 (5 bases each). This receptor was taken from an adult who was a healthcare worker with PCR-confirmed SARS-CoV-2 infection or an uninfected control (not recorded which). The CDR3 is CASSQEPGRHSYEQYF. The CDR3 bases are TGCGCCAGCAGCCAAGAGCCGGGGCGGCACTCCTACGAGCAGTACTTC.